The 23 T cell receptor beta chains presented below share a single source sample, sequenced in a study of T cells in Graves' hyperthyroidism and ophthalmopathy. The TCR beta CDR3 regions underwent amplification using RNA transcripts as the source. During a first-round RT-PCR of the TCR CDR3, the HTBI primer set was used. MiXCR, run by TCRdb on the multiplex PCR reads, gives a single entry per CDR3 protein. The data show 530,000 or so distinct CDR3 sequences, with around a quarter seen just once and roughly 12% held by the top ten. Specimen: blood. Every receptor here comes from a woman aged 25 to 45 with Graves' ophthalmopathy.

There are many counts of this clonotype. J is TRBJ1-5 and V is TRBV7-8; TRBD1 might be the D (5 bases). Germline V gene lookup returns CDR1 SGHVS and CDR2 FQNEAQ. The CDR3 runs 16 residues. Between the trimmed V and J ends, which lost 2 bases and 1 base, there was a span of 12 bases. This CDR3 reads CASSLRGSLSNQPQHF. The CDR3 nucleotides read TGTGCCAGCAGCTTAAGGGGCAGCTTGAGCAATCAGCCCCAGCATTTT.

The CDR3 DNA sequence: TGCGCCAGCTCTAAGACAGGGGCGAACACCGGGGAGCTGTTTTTT. This codes for CASSKTGANTGELFF. The chain carries TRBV4-1 and TRBJ2-2, with 8 bases that match TRBD1. Germline CDR1 is MGHRA and CDR2 is YSYEKL. The V and J ends lost 8 bases and 0 bases, in that order; junction bases with no gene match: 5. There are 15 residues in the CDR3.

The table lists this clonotype with a few counts. The J gene is TRBJ2-5, the V gene TRBV9; the match to TRBD2 covers 9 bases. The germline V gene has CDR1 SGDLS and CDR2 YYNGEE. The junction had 12 bases not matched to a gene; V was cut back by 4 bases and J by 5 bases. This CDR3 is 16 amino acids long. The CDR3 reads CASSPRLAGVRETQYF. CDR3 in DNA: TGTGCCAGCAGCCCCAGATTAGCGGGAGTCAGGGAGACCCAGTACTTC.

Only a few counts were recorded for this clonotype. The chain is built from TRBV29-1 and TRBJ2-7, with D perhaps TRBD2 (7 bases). The length of the CDR3 is 13 residues. CDR1 and CDR2 from the germline V gene are SQVTM and ANQGSEA. Trimming took off 6 bases at V and 7 bases at J, with 19 bases between the two ends. The CDR3 DNA reads TGCAGCGTACAGGGCGGGAGTATCGGAGAGCAGTACTTC. It is translated as CSVQGGSIGEQYF.

This clonotype came up many times. The V gene is TRBV2, the J gene TRBJ2-7; D remains ambiguous. Germline values: CDR1 SNHLY, CDR2 FYNNEI. The CDR3 totals 13 residues. V lost 0 bases, J lost 6 bases, and 9 bases lay in between. The CDR3 DNA follows: TGTGCCAGCAGTGAAGCGAGAGGTCCCGAGCAGTACTTC. Its translation is CASSEARGPEQYF.

The sample holds many counts of this clonotype. The V gene is TRBV28, the J gene TRBJ1-2; a possible D gene is TRBD1 (6 bases). The CDR3 length is 14 residues. V lost 6 bases to trimming and J lost 4 bases, with 15 bases between them. Germline CDR1 reads MDHEN; CDR2 reads SYDVKM. CDR3 DNA: TGTGCCAGCAGGACCGGACAGACATTCTATGGCTACACCTTC. It is translated as CASRTGQTFYGYTF.

This clonotype has a count of ten or more. The chain couples TRBV12-3 or TRBV12-4 to TRBJ2-7, with D tentatively TRBD2 (5 bases). The germline V and J ends were trimmed by 4 bases and 2 bases, with 9 bases remaining between them. The CDR3 has 13 amino acids. The chain's CDR3 is CASSYRGTYEQYF. CDR3 nucleotides: TGTGCCAGCAGTTACCGGGGAACCTACGAGCAGTACTTC.

The chain combines TRBV12-3 or TRBV12-4 with TRBJ1-1; D unclear. The ends were cut back, 8 bases at V and 8 bases at J, with 15 bases in the middle. The CDR3 extends over 12 amino acids. This chain's CDR3 is CASGHGVGEAFF. DNA for the CDR3: TGTGCCAGCGGGCATGGGGTTGGGGAAGCTTTCTTT.

In this sample, this clonotype turned up many times. This chain joins TRBV12-3 or TRBV12-4 and TRBJ2-5, with D perhaps TRBD1 or TRBD2 (5 bases each). Trimming shortened V by 5 bases and J by 3 bases, and 19 bases separated the two germline ends. This CDR3 contains 16 residues. CDR3: CASSATWGSREETQYF. CDR3 DNA sequence: TGTGCCAGCAGTGCCACGTGGGGGTCGCGAGAAGAGACCCAGTACTTC.

The chain has TRBV5-1 and TRBJ2-7, with 9 positions matching TRBD1. The germline CDR1 and CDR2 sequences are SGHRS and YFSETQ. CDR3 size: 15 residues. V lost 4 bases and J lost 3; bases outside the gene matches: 8. This chain's CDR3 is CASSATGTGNYEQYF. The CDR3 DNA reads TGCGCCAGCAGCGCCACCGGGACAGGGAACTACGAGCAGTACTTC.

Ten or more counts support this clonotype. The J gene is TRBJ2-2, the V gene TRBV30; TRBD2 might be the D (5 bases). The CDR3 spans 11 residues. Germline lookup yields CDR1 GTSNPN and CDR2 SVGIG (reference sequence). The V and J ends lost 7 bases and 4 bases respectively, with 7 bases between them. The CDR3 sequence: CALEVTGELFF. CDR3 sequence (DNA): TGTGCCTTGGAGGTCACCGGGGAGCTGTTTTTT.

The sample holds many counts of this clonotype. The genes are TRBV24-1 and TRBJ2-2; 7 nucleotides agree with TRBD2. Germline V gene lookup returns CDR1 KGHDR and CDR2 SFDVKD. The CDR3 contains 17 residues. J lost 0 bases, V lost 5 bases, and 8 bases had no gene match. The chain's CDR3 is CATSGYRGESNTGELFF. The CDR3 region has the DNA TGTGCCACCAGTGGGTATCGGGGGGAATCGAACACCGGGGAGCTGTTTTTT.

The chain links TRBV27 to TRBJ2-7, with 11 bases that match TRBD1. Trimming took 6 bases from V and 6 from J; bases not matched to a gene: 16. Germline V gene lookup returns CDR1 MNHEY and CDR2 SMNVEV (reference sequence). The CDR3 loop spans 17 amino acids. CDR3 region: CASSRSPVGQGAIEQYF. For the CDR3, the DNA is TGTGCCAGCAGCCGAAGTCCGGTCGGACAGGGGGCCATCGAGCAGTACTTC.

Of note for this clonotype: A much bigger clone sits one base away, suggesting this may be a read error. The V and J genes are TRBV6-1 and TRBJ2-2, with 7 bases identical to TRBD1. The CDR3 totals 14 residues. CDR1 is MNHNS and CDR2 is SASEGT in the germline V gene. V lost 10 bases and J lost 3; bases outside the gene matches: 8. DNA for the CDR3: TGTGCCATCAAAAGGACAGGTCACACCGGGGAGCTGTTTTTT. It is translated as CAIKRTGHTGELFF.

This clonotype came up many times. The genes are TRBV6-5 and TRBJ1-1; TRBD1 agrees at 8 bases. From germline, CDR1 is MNHEY and CDR2 SVGAGI. Trimming took 2 bases from V and 10 from J; bases not matched to a gene: 6. The CDR3 totals 13 residues. The CDR3 bases are TGTGCCAGCAGTTACCGGGGACAGGAAGGAGCTTTCTTT. Amino acids: CASSYRGQEGAFF.

There are many counts of this clonotype. This chain connects TRBV6-5 to TRBJ2-7; the D gene is possibly TRBD2 (6 bases). Germline V lookup: CDR1 MNHEY, CDR2 SVGAGI. V shed 6 bases and J shed 2 bases, with 11 bases lying between them. There are 13 residues in the CDR3. This CDR3 is CASSRDWTYEQYF. In DNA, the CDR3 is TGTGCCAGCAGCCGGGACTGGACCTACGAGCAGTACTTC.

This clonotype was recorded at least ten times. This chain links TRBV29-1 with TRBJ1-2, with TRBD1 as a possible D gene (5 bases). The CDR3 consists of 12 residues. In germline, CDR1 is SQVTM, CDR2 ANQGSEA. V was trimmed by 7 bases and J by 3 bases, leaving 12 bases between them. The CDR3 reads CSAGGDDYGYTF. CDR3 bases: TGCAGCGCTGGGGGGGACGACTATGGCTACACCTTC.

This sequence joins TRBV12-3 or TRBV12-4 and TRBJ1-1; the match to TRBD1 covers 7 bases. Trimming cost V 1 base and J 2 bases; bases outside gene matches: 4. The CDR3 is 15 residues long. The CDR3 loop is CASSLEDRRNTEAFF. In DNA, the CDR3 is TGTGCCAGCAGTTTAGAGGACAGGCGAAACACTGAAGCTTTCTTT.

This clonotype was observed at least ten times. The gene calls are TRBV18 and TRBJ1-1, with 7 bases aligning to TRBD1. Germline assignment: CDR1 KGHSH and CDR2 LQKENI. Trimming cost V 3 bases and J 10 bases; bases outside gene matches: 8. The CDR3 is 13 amino acids. This CDR3 reads CASSPYDREGAFF. The CDR3 DNA sequence: TGTGCCAGCTCACCTTACGACAGGGAGGGAGCTTTCTTT.

This clonotype was seen at least ten times. V is TRBV19 and J is TRBJ1-2, with 9 bases lining up with TRBD1. The junction had 12 bases not matched to a gene; V was cut back by 6 bases and J by 4 bases. This CDR3 is 16 amino acids long. Looked up from germline, CDR1 is LNHDA and CDR2 is SQIVND (reference sequence). CDR3 sequence (DNA): TGTGCCAGTAGCGACCATTGGACAGGGGAAATCTATGGCTACACCTTC. This sequence encodes CASSDHWTGEIYGYTF.

This clonotype was detected many times. The V call is TRBV20-1, the J call TRBJ1-1; tentative D call: TRBD1 (6 bases). The CDR3 is made up of 15 amino acids. Germline lookup yields CDR1 DFQATT and CDR2 SNEGSKA (reference sequence). Trimming stripped 0 bases from V and 5 bases from J, with 16 bases between. CDR3 bases: TGCAGTGCTAGAGATCAGGGTCAGGGGAGAACTGAAGCTTTCTTT. Residues: CSARDQGQGRTEAFF.

The chain employs TRBV7-8 and TRBJ2-7; D possibly matches TRBD1 or TRBD2 (5 bases each). CDR1 SGHVS and CDR2 FQNEAQ come from the germline V gene. The CDR3 has 13 amino acids. V was pared by 5 bases and J by 0 bases, with 8 bases between. CDR3 sequence reads: CASSHGASYEQYF. CDR3 DNA sequence: TGTGCCAGCAGCCACGGGGCCTCCTACGAGCAGTACTTC.

At least ten counts were recorded for this clonotype. Here the CDR3 reads CASSETNSYGYTF. CDR3 in DNA: TGTGCCAGCAGTGAAACTAACAGCTATGGCTACACCTTC. The rearrangement links TRBV6-1 to TRBJ1-2; D gene uncertain. Trimming removed 2 bases from V and 4 bases from J, with 8 bases in between. In germline, CDR1 is MNHNS, CDR2 SASEGT. The CDR3 loop spans 13 amino acids.